This T cell receptor beta chain appears in the sequencing data of a study of T cells in Graves' hyperthyroidism and ophthalmopathy. RNA transcripts provided the source from which TCR beta CDR3 regions were amplified. With the HTBI primer set, the TCR CDR3 went through a first round of RT-PCR. Each CDR3 protein gets one entry after TCRdb re-called the multiplex PCR reads with MiXCR. The sample contains about 840,000 distinct CDR3 sequences, roughly 40% of which appear only once. The PBMCs were taken from approximately 11 ml of fresh peripheral blood. Germline values: CDR1 SGHTA, CDR2 FQGNSA. The CDR3 is made up of 16 amino acids. The V end lost 3 bases, the J end lost 2 bases, and 16 bases lay between the germline ends.

V and J are TRBV7-2 and TRBJ1-1; no clear D gene. Sequencing was carried out using blood. The receptor was isolated from a man in his late teens or twenties with Graves' hyperthyroidism. The CDR3 spells CASSLRTGGLNTEAFF. CDR3 bases: TGTGCCAGCAGCTTGAGAACCGGCGGACTAAACACTGAAGCTTTCTTT.